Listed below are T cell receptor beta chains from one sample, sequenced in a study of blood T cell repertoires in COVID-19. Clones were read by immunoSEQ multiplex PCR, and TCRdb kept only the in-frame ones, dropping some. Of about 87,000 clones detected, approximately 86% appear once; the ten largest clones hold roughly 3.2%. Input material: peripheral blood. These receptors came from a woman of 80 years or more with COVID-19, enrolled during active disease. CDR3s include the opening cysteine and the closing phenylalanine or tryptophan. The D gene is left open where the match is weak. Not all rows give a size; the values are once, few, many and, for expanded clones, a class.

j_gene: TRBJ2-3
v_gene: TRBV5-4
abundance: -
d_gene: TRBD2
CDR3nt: TGTGCCAGCAGCTTCCAGCGGACTAGCGGGAGGGCAAGCACAGATACGCAGTATTTT
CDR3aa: CASSFQRTSGRASTDTQYF

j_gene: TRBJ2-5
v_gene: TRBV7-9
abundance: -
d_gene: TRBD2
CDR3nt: TGTGCCAGCAGGACCGGGACTAGCTTAGAGACCCAGTACTTC
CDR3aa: CASRTGTSLETQYF

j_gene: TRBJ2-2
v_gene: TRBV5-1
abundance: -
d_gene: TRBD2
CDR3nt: TGCGCCAGCAGCTTGGGAGCGGGGGCCTCCACCGGGGAGCTGTTTTTT
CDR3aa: CASSLGAGASTGELFF

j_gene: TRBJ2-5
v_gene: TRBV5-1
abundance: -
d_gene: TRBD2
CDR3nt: TGCGCCAGCAGCTCGGGACTAGCGGGAGGGCAAGAGACCCAGTACTTC
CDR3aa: CASSSGLAGGQETQYF

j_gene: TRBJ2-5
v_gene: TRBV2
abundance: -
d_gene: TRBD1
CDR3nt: TGTGCCAGCAGGGACGGACAGGGAGAGACCCAGTACTTC
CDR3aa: CASRDGQGETQYF

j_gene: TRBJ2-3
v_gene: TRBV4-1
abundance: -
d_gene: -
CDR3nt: TGCGCCAGCAGGGAGGCCCCCTTATTCACAGATACGCAGTATTTT
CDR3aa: CASREAPLFTDTQYF

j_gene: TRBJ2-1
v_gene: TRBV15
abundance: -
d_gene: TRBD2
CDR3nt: TGTGCCACCAGCACCCGGACTAGCGGGATGAATGAGCAGTTCTTC
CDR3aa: CATSTRTSGMNEQFF

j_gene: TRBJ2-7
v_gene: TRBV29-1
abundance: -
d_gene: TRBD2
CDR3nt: TGCAGCGTTGAAGATCTCAGGGACTATTCCTACGAGCAGTACTTC
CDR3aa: CSVEDLRDYSYEQYF

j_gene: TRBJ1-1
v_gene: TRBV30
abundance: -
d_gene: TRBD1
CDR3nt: TGTGCCTGGAGTGTGTACAGGGGTAAACTTGGGGTCACTGAAGCTTTCTTT
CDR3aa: CAWSVYRGKLGVTEAFF

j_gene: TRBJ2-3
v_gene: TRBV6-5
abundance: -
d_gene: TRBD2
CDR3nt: TGTGCCAGCAGTTACGGGCGGGGGGGATACACAGATACGCAGTATTTT
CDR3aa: CASSYGRGGYTDTQYF

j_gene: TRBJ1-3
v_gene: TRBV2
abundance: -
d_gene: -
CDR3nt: TGTGCCCACGGGATTCTCTCTGGAAACACCATATATTTT
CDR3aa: CAHGILSGNTIYF

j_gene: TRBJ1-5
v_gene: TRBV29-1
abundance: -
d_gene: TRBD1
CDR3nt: TGCAGCGTCGCGACAGGGAGCAATCAGCCCCAGCATTTT
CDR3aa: CSVATGSNQPQHF

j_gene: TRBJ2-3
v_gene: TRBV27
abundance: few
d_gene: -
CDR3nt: TGTGCCAGCAGTTTGGGACACACAGATACGCAGTATTTT
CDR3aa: CASSLGHTDTQYF

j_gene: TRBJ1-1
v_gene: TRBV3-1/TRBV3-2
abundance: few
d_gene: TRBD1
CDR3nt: TGTGCCAGCAGCCCGCTAGGGGGCGGGACTGAAGCTTTCTTT
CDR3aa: CASSPLGGGTEAFF

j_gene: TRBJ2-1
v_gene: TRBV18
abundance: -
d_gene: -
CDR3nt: TGTGCCAGCTCACCATTCGATGAGCAGTTCTTC
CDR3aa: CASSPFDEQFF

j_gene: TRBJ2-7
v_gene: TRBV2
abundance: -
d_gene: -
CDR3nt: TGTGCCAGCAGTGAGGCCGGGACAACCCGCTTGGAGCAGTACTTC
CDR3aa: CASSEAGTTRLEQYF

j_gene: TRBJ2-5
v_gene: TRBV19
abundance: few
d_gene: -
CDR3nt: TGTGCCAGTAGTATAGAGTTTCAGGGGACCCAGTACTTC
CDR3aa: CASSIEFQGTQYF

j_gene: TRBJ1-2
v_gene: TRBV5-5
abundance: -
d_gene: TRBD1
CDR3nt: TGTGCCAGCAGCCTGACAGGGGGAGCTGGCTACACCTTC
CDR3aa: CASSLTGGAGYTF

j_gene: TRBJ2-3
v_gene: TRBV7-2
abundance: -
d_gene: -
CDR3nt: TGTGCCAGCAGCTTACTCGGGGGAGGCGGTACGCAGTATTTT
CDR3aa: CASSLLGGGGTQYF

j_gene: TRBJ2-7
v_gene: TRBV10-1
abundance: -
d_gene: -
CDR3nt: TGCGCCAGCAGGGTTAAGGGGTTCCACGAGCAGTACTTC
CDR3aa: CASRVKGFHEQYF

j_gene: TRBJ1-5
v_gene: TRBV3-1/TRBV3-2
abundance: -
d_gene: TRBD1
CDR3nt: TGTGCCAGCAGCCGAGGACAGGACCATAGCAATCAGCCCCAGCATTTT
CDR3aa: CASSRGQDHSNQPQHF

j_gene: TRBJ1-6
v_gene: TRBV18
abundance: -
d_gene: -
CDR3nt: TGTGCCAGCTCACCATTCCCAGGGGCGAGGGATTCACCCCTCCACTTT
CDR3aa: CASSPFPGARDSPLHF

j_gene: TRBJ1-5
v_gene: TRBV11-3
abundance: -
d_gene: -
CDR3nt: TGTGCCAGCAGCTTAAGGGGACACTATAGCAATCAGCCCCAGCATTTT
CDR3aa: CASSLRGHYSNQPQHF

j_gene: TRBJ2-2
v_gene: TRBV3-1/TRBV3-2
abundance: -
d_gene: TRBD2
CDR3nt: TGTGCCAGCAGCCAAGGGGTTCCGGGACTAGCGGGATGGACCGGGGAGCTGTTTTTT
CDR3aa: CASSQGVPGLAGWTGELFF

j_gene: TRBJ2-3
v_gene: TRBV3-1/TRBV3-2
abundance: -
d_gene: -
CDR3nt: TGTGCCAGCAACTCAAGAGGGCTAGCGAGCACAGATACGCAGTATTTT
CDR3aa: CASNSRGLASTDTQYF

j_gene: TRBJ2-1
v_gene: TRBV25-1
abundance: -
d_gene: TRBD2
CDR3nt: TGTGCCAGCAGCAGAGCTACGGGACTAGCGGGCTACAATGAGCAGTTCTTC
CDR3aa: CASSRATGLAGYNEQFF

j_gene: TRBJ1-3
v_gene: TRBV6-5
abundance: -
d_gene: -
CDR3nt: TGTGCCAGCAGTTACCTCCCCGGAGACGCTGGAAACACCATATATTTT
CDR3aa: CASSYLPGDAGNTIYF

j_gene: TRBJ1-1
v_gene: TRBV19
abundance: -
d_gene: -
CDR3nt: TGTGCCAGTAGTATCCTCGTTTATTCCGGCACTGAAGCTTTCTTT
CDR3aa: CASSILVYSGTEAFF

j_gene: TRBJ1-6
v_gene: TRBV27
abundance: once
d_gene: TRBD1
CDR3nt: TGTGCCAGCAGTTTCGAGGGGGCCAATTCACCCCTCCACTTT
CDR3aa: CASSFEGANSPLHF

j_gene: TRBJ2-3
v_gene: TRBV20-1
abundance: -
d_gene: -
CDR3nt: TGCAGTGCTAGTGGGGCTAGGGGGGGGCGGGCAGATACGCAGTATTTT
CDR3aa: CSASGARGGRADTQYF

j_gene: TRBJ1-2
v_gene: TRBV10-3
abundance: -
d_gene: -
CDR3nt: TGTGCCATCAGTGTGGGGGAGGACTATGGCTACACCTTC
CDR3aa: CAISVGEDYGYTF

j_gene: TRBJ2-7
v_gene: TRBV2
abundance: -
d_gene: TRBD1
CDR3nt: TGTGCCAGCAGCACGACAGGGGGCTACGAGCAGTACTTC
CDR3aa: CASSTTGGYEQYF

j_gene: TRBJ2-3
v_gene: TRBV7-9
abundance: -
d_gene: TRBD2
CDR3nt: TGTGCCAGCAGCTTATCTCGGACTAGCGGGGACACAGATACGCAGTATTTT
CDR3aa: CASSLSRTSGDTDTQYF

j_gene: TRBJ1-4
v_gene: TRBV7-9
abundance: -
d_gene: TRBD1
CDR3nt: TGTGCCAGCAGCTTTGCAGGGGGTAATGAAAAACTGTTTTTT
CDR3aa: CASSFAGGNEKLFF

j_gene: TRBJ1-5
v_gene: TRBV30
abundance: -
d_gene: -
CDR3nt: TGTGCCTGGAGTTCTCAGGCAGGTGAGCCCCAGCATTTT
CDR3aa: CAWSSQAGEPQHF

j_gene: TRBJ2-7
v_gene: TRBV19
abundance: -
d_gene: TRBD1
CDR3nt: TGTGCCAGTAGTATCGCCGGGACAGAATTGTACGAGCAGTACTTC
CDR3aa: CASSIAGTELYEQYF

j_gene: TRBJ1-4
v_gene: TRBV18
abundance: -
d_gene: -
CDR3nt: TGTGCCAGCTCACCAACCTACAATGAAAAACTGTTTTTT
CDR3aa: CASSPTYNEKLFF

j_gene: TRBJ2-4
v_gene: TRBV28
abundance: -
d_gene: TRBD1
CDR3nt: TGTGCCAGCAGAGACAGGGGAGGCAACATTCAGTACTTC
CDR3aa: CASRDRGGNIQYF

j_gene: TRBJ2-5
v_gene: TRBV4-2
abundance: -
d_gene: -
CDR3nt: TGTGCCAGCAGCCAACGCTGGTCAGGGGGGCAGGAGACCCAGTACTTC
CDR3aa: CASSQRWSGGQETQYF

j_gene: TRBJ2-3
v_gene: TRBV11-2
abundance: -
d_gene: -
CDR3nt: TGTGCCAGCAGCTTAGAACGGCTAGCGAACACAGATACGCAGTATTTT
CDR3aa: CASSLERLANTDTQYF

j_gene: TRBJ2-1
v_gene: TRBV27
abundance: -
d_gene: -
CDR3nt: TGTGCCAGCAGTGGGGGGACCTCCTACAATGAGCAGTTCTTC
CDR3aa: CASSGGTSYNEQFF

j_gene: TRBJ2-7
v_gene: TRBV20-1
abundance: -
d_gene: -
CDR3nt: TGCAGTGCTAGTGCGGACTATTACGAGCAGTACTTC
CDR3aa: CSASADYYEQYF

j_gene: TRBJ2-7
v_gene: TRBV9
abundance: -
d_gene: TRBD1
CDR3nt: TGTGCCAGCAGCGTAGTTGGGACAGGGGGGTTCGAACTAGCCTACGAGCAGTACTTC
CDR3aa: CASSVVGTGGFELAYEQYF

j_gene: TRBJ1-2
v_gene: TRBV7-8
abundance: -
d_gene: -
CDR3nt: TGTGCCAGCAGCTCAGTTTGGGCGGGGGAAGTGAACTATGGCTACACCTTC
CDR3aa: CASSSVWAGEVNYGYTF

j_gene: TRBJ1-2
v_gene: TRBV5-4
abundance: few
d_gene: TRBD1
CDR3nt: TGTGCCAGCAGCCCCACAGGGGGCCATGGCTACACCTTC
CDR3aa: CASSPTGGHGYTF

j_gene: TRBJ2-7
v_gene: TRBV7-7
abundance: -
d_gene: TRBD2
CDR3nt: TGTGCCAGCAGCCCCTTAGAGGGAGGGGCCTCCTACGAGCAGTACTTC
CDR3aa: CASSPLEGGASYEQYF

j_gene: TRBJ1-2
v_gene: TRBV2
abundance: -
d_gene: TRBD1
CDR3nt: TGTGCCAGCGGGACAGGGGGTGCGATGGACTATGGCTACACCTTC
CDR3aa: CASGTGGAMDYGYTF

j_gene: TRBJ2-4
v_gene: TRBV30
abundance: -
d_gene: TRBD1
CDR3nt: TGTGCCTACGGGACAGGGGTGACATTAGCCAAAAACATTCAGTACTTC
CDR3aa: CAYGTGVTLAKNIQYF

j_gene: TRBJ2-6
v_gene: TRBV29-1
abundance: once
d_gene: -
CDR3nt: TGCAGCGCCGTAAGGCGGGGATCTGGGGCCAACGTCCTGACTTTC
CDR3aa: CSAVRRGSGANVLTF

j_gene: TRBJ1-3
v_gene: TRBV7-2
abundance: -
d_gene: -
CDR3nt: TGTGCCAGCAGCCCCCAGGTGGCCCTCTCTGGAAACACCATATATTTT
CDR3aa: CASSPQVALSGNTIYF

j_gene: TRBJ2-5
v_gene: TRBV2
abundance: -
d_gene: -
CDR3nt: TGTGCCAGCAATTTTTACAGGGAAGAGACCCAGTACTTC
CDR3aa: CASNFYREETQYF

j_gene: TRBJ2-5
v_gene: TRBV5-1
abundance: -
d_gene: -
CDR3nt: TGCGCCAGCAGCCCACCGGGACTGGGAGAGACCCAGTACTTC
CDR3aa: CASSPPGLGETQYF

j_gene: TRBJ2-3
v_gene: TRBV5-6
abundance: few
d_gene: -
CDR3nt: TGTGCCAGCAGTTGGGGGCTGAACACAGATACGCAGTATTTT
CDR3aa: CASSWGLNTDTQYF